The 2 T cell receptor beta chains listed next were all sequenced from one sample in a study of T-cell memory formation after mild COVID-19 (TCRdb year 2021). The library was obtained by 5' RACE. TCRdb shows the sequencer as Illumina NovaSeq 6000. The raw public data were reprocessed by TCRdb itself: fastp quality trimming at Q25, MiXCR clonotype calling, in-frame beta chains only. Duplicate CDR3 protein sequences are folded into a single record with the most common DNA and genes. Within this sample are 220,000 or so distinct CDR3 sequences, with around 8.8% of them counted one time only. The ten top clones hold roughly 3.5% of the sample. What was sequenced was PBMCs or a T cell subset sorted from them (not recorded which). The origin of the receptors is a man between 18 and 29 years old who had mild COVID-19 (a few samples of this study predate the infection). The sample titles of this study are shuffled in the database, so cell type and time point are left out; the donor was told from shared clones.

This chain uses TRBV11-2 with TRBJ2-3; TRBD2 aligns across 9 bases. Germline CDR1 reads SGHAT; CDR2 reads FQNNGV. The length of the CDR3 is 19 residues. The trim removed 4 bases at V and 3 bases at J, leaving 17 bases unmatched. CDR3 coding DNA: TGTGCCAGCAGCTCACCCCACCGCGCTCTAGCGGGGATTACAGATACGCAGTATTTT. It codes for CASSSPHRALAGITDTQYF.

This clonotype was seen repeatedly, ten times or more. The gene calls are TRBV7-9 and TRBJ2-4; D is unresolved. The germline V gene encodes CDR1 SEHNR and CDR2 FQNEAQ (reference sequence). The germline V and J ends were trimmed by 6 bases and 5 bases, with 17 bases remaining between them. The CDR3 length is 15 residues. CDR3 sequence reads: CASSPRGNKENIQYF. For the CDR3, the DNA is TGTGCCAGCAGTCCGCGTGGAAATAAGGAAAACATTCAGTACTTC. The full variable domain, in which reference TRBV7-9 and TRBJ2-4 provide the parts outside the CDR3, is DTGVSQNPRHKITKRGQNVTFRCDPISEHNRLYWYRQTLGQGPEFLTYFQNEAQLEKSRLLSDRFSAERPKGSFSTLEIQRTEQGDSAMYLCASSPRGNKENIQYFGAGTRLSVL.